This T cell receptor beta chain was profiled in a study of T-cell reconstitution after alpha-beta-depleted transplantation in children. General study points: When one year had passed after transplant, most T-cell counts and diversity came from newly produced T cells. About two months after transplant, alpha-beta T cells reportedly came from several hundred expanded graft clones.

Germline CDR1 SGHDT, CDR2 YYEEEE. V gave up 2 bases and J gave up 2 bases, with 13 bases separating them. The CDR3 has 15 residues. Turning to this clonotype: No antigen is known for it. A much larger clone is a single base away; this may be a read error.

Unique molecular identifiers were incorporated during preparation of the TCRbeta library. TCRdb fed the PCR reads into MiXCR, producing one record per CDR3 protein. Of approximately 300,000 distinct CDR3 sequences listed, around a tenth are singletons. The specimen was peripheral blood, collected 180 days after TCRalphabeta/CD19-depleted stem cell transplant. This receptor was identified in a male patient aged 2 to 10 who had a stem cell transplant for chronic granulomatous disease, so the T cells may come from the graft donor. The chain combines TRBV5-6 with TRBJ2-5; D remains unclear. As DNA, the CDR3 is TGTGCCAGCAGCTTTACGACTGGGAAACAAGAGACCCAGTACTTC. This gives the protein CASSFTTGKQETQYF.